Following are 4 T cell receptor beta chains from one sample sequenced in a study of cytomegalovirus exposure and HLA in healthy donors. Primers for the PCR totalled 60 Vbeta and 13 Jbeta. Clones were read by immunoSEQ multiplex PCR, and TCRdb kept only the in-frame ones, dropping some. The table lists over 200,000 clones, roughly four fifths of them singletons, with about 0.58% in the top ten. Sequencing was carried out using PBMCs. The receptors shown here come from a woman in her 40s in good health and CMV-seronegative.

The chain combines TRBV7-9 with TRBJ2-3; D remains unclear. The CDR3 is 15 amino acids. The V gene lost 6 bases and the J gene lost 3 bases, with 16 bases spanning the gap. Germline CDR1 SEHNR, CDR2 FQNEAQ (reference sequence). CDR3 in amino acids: CASSSSIAGTDTQYF. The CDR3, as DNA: TGTGCCAGCAGTTCATCTATAGCTGGAACAGATACGCAGTATTTT.

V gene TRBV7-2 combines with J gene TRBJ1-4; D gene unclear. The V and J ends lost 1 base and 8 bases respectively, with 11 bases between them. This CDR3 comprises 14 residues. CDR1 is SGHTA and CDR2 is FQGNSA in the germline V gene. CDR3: CASSLGSVSEKLFF. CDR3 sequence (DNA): TGTGCCAGCAGCTTAGGAAGCGTTTCGGAAAAACTGTTTTTT.

Here the CDR3 DNA reads TGTGCCAGCAGTTACTCCCGGGACAGGGTTAATGGCTACACCTTC. Its translation is CASSYSRDRVNGYTF. The chain uses TRBV6-6 and TRBJ1-2; 9 nucleotides match TRBD1. Germline assignment: CDR1 MNHNY and CDR2 SVGAGI (reference sequence). The CDR3 extends over 15 amino acids. V dropped 0 bases and J dropped 6; count of bases not matched to a gene: 5.

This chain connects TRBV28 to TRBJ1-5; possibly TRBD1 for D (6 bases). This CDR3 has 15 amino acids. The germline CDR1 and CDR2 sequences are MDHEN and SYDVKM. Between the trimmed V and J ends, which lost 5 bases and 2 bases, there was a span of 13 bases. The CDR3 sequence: CASSRDIAGNQPQHF. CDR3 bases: TGTGCCAGCAGTCGGGACATCGCTGGCAATCAGCCCCAGCATTTT.